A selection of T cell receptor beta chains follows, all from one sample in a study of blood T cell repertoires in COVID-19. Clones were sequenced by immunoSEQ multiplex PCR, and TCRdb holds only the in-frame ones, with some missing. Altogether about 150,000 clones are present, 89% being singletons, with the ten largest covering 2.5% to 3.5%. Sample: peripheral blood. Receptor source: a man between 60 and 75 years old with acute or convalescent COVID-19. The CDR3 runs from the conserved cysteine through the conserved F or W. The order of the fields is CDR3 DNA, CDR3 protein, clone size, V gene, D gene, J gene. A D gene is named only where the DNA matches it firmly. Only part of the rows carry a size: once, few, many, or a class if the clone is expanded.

TGTGCCAGCACCCGAGCTGGGGCCGGGTCTGGAAACACCATATATTTT | CASTRAGAGSGNTIYF | NA | TRBV7-8 | NA | TRBJ1-3
TGTGCCAGCAGCCGAACTTCAGGGGCCGAGCAGTACTTC | CASSRTSGAEQYF | NA | TRBV3-1/TRBV3-2 | NA | TRBJ2-7
TGTGCCTGGAGAGGTCAGGCGGGCTCACCCCTCCACTTT | CAWRGQAGSPLHF | NA | TRBV30 | NA | TRBJ1-6
TGTGCCAGCAGTCCAGGGCCTTGGACCTACGAGCAGTACTTC | CASSPGPWTYEQYF | NA | TRBV5-5 | NA | TRBJ2-7
TGTGCCAGCTCACCCGGACTGGCAAACACCGGGGAGCTGTTTTTT | CASSPGLANTGELFF | few | TRBV18 | NA | TRBJ2-2
TGTGCCAGCAGCTTAGAATCAATGGGAGGGCAGTACTTC | CASSLESMGGQYF | many | TRBV11-2 | NA | TRBJ2-7
TGTGCCAGCAGTAGACAAGGCCAATACGAGCAGTACTTC | CASSRQGQYEQYF | NA | TRBV6-6 | NA | TRBJ2-7
TGTGCCAGCAGTTCCCCGAGACAGTCGGGCTACACCTTC | CASSSPRQSGYTF | NA | TRBV12-3/TRBV12-4 | NA | TRBJ1-2
TGTGCCAGCAGAAAAGGCGGTCCAAACACTGAAGCTTTCTTT | CASRKGGPNTEAFF | NA | TRBV9 | NA | TRBJ1-1
TGTGCCAGCAGTGAACGGGAGATGAACACTGAAGCTTTCTTT | CASSEREMNTEAFF | NA | TRBV2 | NA | TRBJ1-1
TGTGCCAGCACCTCCGGGACAGGGTCGAGCTACGAGCAGTACTTC | CASTSGTGSSYEQYF | NA | TRBV6-5 | TRBD1 | TRBJ2-7
TGTGCCAGCTCACCCAGGGATCAAGGTCAGCCCCAGCATTTT | CASSPRDQGQPQHF | NA | TRBV18 | NA | TRBJ1-5
TGTGCCAGCAGTGACTTGACGCGGAGCTCCTATAATTCACCCCTCCACTTT | CASSDLTRSSYNSPLHF | NA | TRBV2 | NA | TRBJ1-6
TGCGCCAGCAGCCTACAGTACAGGGTTGATCAGCCCCAGCATTTT | CASSLQYRVDQPQHF | NA | TRBV4-1 | NA | TRBJ1-5
TGTGCCAGCAGCTTAGAGCTAGGGGGCTGGGGTGAAAAACTGTTTTTT | CASSLELGGWGEKLFF | NA | TRBV7-6 | TRBD1 | TRBJ1-4
TGTGCCAGTAGTCCAAGGTCCGGGACAGGGGATGGCTACACCTTC | CASSPRSGTGDGYTF | NA | TRBV19 | TRBD1 | TRBJ1-2
TGTGCCAGCAGCTCCGGAGGAGAGATTTATGGCTACACCTTC | CASSSGGEIYGYTF | once | TRBV11-2 | NA | TRBJ1-2
TGTGCCAGCAGTTTACTAGGGGGAGCCAAAAACATTCAGTACTTC | CASSLLGGAKNIQYF | NA | TRBV27 | NA | TRBJ2-4
NA | CASSKVASGTSTDTQYF | NA | TRBV21-1 | NA | TRBJ2-3
TGTGCCACCCGACCTTCGACACTTAACACTGAAGCTTTCTTT | CATRPSTLNTEAFF | NA | TRBV10-3 | NA | TRBJ1-1
TGTGCCAGCAGTTACTCGAGGAGGACTAGCTTTTCTGAGCAGTTCTTC | CASSYSRRTSFSEQFF | NA | TRBV6-2/TRBV6-3 | TRBD2 | TRBJ2-1
TGTGCCTGGAGTGATTGGGGGGTTCAGCAGCCCCAGCATTTT | CAWSDWGVQQPQHF | NA | TRBV30 | NA | TRBJ1-5
TGTGCCAGCAGCCAAGCTTCGGGACACCGGAACACTGAAGCTTTCTTT | CASSQASGHRNTEAFF | NA | TRBV3-1/TRBV3-2 | NA | TRBJ1-1
TGTGCCAGTAGTATGAAAGCGCCGGGACTAGCCTACAATGAGCAGTTCTTC | CASSMKAPGLAYNEQFF | once | TRBV19 | TRBD2 | TRBJ2-1
TGTGCCAGCAGCCCCGGGGCCAAAAACATTCAGTACTTC | CASSPGAKNIQYF | NA | TRBV11-3 | NA | TRBJ2-4
TGTGCCAGCAGCTTAGAGCCAGGGGGCAACAATGAGCAGTTCTTC | CASSLEPGGNNEQFF | NA | TRBV7-2 | TRBD1 | TRBJ2-1
TGTGCCAGCAGCTTACGGGGTAGAGTGCAGTACTTC | CASSLRGRVQYF | NA | TRBV7-2 | NA | TRBJ2-7
TGTGCCAGCAGTCCACCGACAGGGCTGGCCAACACTGAAGCTTTCTTT | CASSPPTGLANTEAFF | NA | TRBV6-2/TRBV6-3 | TRBD1 | TRBJ1-1
TGTGCCAGCAGCGGGGGAAATCAGCCCCAGCATTTT | CASSGGNQPQHF | NA | TRBV28 | NA | TRBJ1-5
TGTGCCAGCAGCTTCGGACTAGCCTACGAGCAGTACTTC | CASSFGLAYEQYF | NA | TRBV7-8 | TRBD2 | TRBJ2-7
TGTGCCAGTAGTATAGAAGGGACAGACGACGAGCAGTACTTC | CASSIEGTDDEQYF | NA | TRBV19 | TRBD1 | TRBJ2-7